The 14 T cell receptor beta chains given below trace back to one sample, sequenced in a study of T cells in Graves' hyperthyroidism and ophthalmopathy. Amplified TCR beta CDR3 regions came from RNA transcripts. Initially, a first-round RT-PCR of the TCR CDR3 employed the HTBI primer set. MiXCR, run by TCRdb on the multiplex PCR reads, gives a single entry per CDR3 protein. The sample has approximately 410,000 distinct CDR3 sequences, approximately 14% seen once; the top ten hold about 13%. Sequencing was performed on blood. These receptors were collected from a man in his late teens or twenties with Graves' ophthalmopathy.

In its sample, this clonotype was seen many times. The genes are TRBV6-1 and TRBJ1-6; D is unresolved. Germline V gene sequence: CDR1 MNHNS, CDR2 SASEGT. The V end lost 7 bases, the J end lost 11 bases, and 15 bases lay between the germline ends. The CDR3 contains 13 residues. CDR3 DNA: TGTGCCAGCACCCGGACTATCGAGACACCCCTCCACTTT. Amino acids: CASTRTIETPLHF.

This clonotype turned up a few times. J is TRBJ2-7 and V is TRBV7-7; 9 bases line up with TRBD1. V lost 5 bases and J lost 5; bases outside the gene matches: 10. Per the germline V gene, CDR1 is SSHAT and CDR2 is FNYEAQ (reference sequence). The CDR3 consists of 15 residues. CDR3 residues: CASSKNRDRVHEQYF. In DNA, the CDR3 is TGTGCCAGCAGCAAAAACCGGGACAGGGTCCACGAGCAGTACTTC.

This clonotype was counted only a few times. The chain carries TRBV4-1 and TRBJ1-5, with 10 bases aligning to TRBD1. J gave up 6 bases and V 1 base, and 0 bases lay outside the gene matches. The CDR3 spans 14 residues. CDR1 MGHRA and CDR2 YSYEKL come from the germline V gene. CDR3 loop: CASSQGDRGQPQHF. CDR3 in DNA: TGCGCCAGCAGCCAAGGGGACAGGGGTCAGCCCCAGCATTTT.

The sample holds a few counts of this clonotype. The CDR3 coding sequence is TGCGCCAGCAGTGAGTCTGGTAGCTCTGGAAACACCATATATTTT. This gives the protein CASSESGSSGNTIYF. The chain couples TRBV10-1 to TRBJ1-3; D unresolved. The CDR3 is 15 residues long. Trimming took off 0 bases at V and 0 bases at J, with 6 bases between the two ends. In germline, CDR1 is WNHNN, CDR2 SYGVQD (reference sequence).

V is TRBV10-3 and J is TRBJ2-7; D is tentatively TRBD1 or TRBD2 (6 bases each). Germline V lookup: CDR1 ENHRY, CDR2 SYGVKD. Trimming left V 7 bases short and J 6 bases short, with 25 bases between. The CDR3 runs to 16 residues. The CDR3 region is CAINSPGGQERSEQYF. The CDR3 DNA reads TGTGCCATCAACTCCCCTGGGGGGCAGGAGCGTTCCGAGCAGTACTTC.

CDR3 nucleotides: TGTGCCAGCAGCTTAGGGGCTAGCGGGAGCCATGAGCAGTTCTTC. Translated: CASSLGASGSHEQFF. J is TRBJ2-1 and V is TRBV11-2, with TRBD2 identical over 10 bases. Looked up from germline, CDR1 is SGHAT and CDR2 is FQNNGV. CDR3 length: 15 residues. The V gene end was trimmed by 1 base and the J gene end by 8 bases; junction bases not matched to a gene: 5.

This clonotype was seen ten or more times. The chain is built from TRBV11-2 and TRBJ2-1; the D is unclear. The CDR3 is 13 residues long. The V end lost 4 bases, the J end lost 2 bases, and 6 bases lay between the germline ends. Germline V gene data show CDR1 as SGHAT and CDR2 as FQNNGV. The CDR3 protein is CASSYSPYNEQFF. The CDR3 DNA reads as TGTGCCAGCAGCTACTCCCCCTACAATGAGCAGTTCTTC.

This clonotype was detected a few times. The rearrangement uses TRBV24-1 and TRBJ2-5; 7 bases fit TRBD1. This CDR3 has 16 residues. The trim removed 0 bases at V and 5 bases at J, leaving 8 bases unmatched. Germline V gene data show CDR1 as KGHDR and CDR2 as SFDVKD. The CDR3 DNA reads TGTGCCACCAGTGATTTGCGGGACAGTTCTGTGGAGACCCAGTACTTC. Translating it yields CATSDLRDSSVETQYF.

The rearrangement joins TRBV6-1 to TRBJ2-1; 13 nucleotides agree with TRBD2. With V trimmed by 6 bases and J by 10 bases, 6 bases remained unmatched. This CDR3 comprises 14 residues. Per germline, CDR1 MNHNS and CDR2 SASEGT. For the CDR3, the DNA is TGTGCCAGCAGAACTAGCGGGGGGGCCTTGGAGCAGTTCTTC. Translation: CASRTSGGALEQFF.

This clonotype occurred many times. The V call is TRBV20-1, the J call TRBJ2-7; no firm D call. V lost 2 bases and J 3 bases, leaving 14 bases between the germline ends. CDR1 DFQATT and CDR2 SNEGSKA come from the germline V gene (reference sequence). CDR3 size: 14 residues. CDR3 in amino acids: CSARYGSPYYEQYF. Here the CDR3 DNA reads TGCAGTGCTAGATACGGTAGTCCCTACTACGAGCAGTACTTC.

Ten or more counts support this clonotype. The rearrangement uses TRBV7-9 and TRBJ2-1, with D unclear. The germline gives CDR1 SEHNR, CDR2 FQNEAQ (reference sequence). V was shortened by 4 bases and J by 3 bases, with 7 bases between the two germline ends. This CDR3 is 13 amino acids long. The DNA for the CDR3 is TGTGCCAGCAGCTCTTCCATCTACAATGAGCAGTTCTTC. Encoded protein: CASSSSIYNEQFF.

This clonotype has a handful of counts. The J gene is TRBJ1-2, the V gene TRBV9; D perhaps matches TRBD1 (6 bases). The germline CDR1 and CDR2 sequences are SGDLS and YYNGEE. The CDR3 length is 16 residues. Deletions cut 0 bases from V and 0 bases from J, with 12 bases between. This CDR3 is CASSVGPGGANYGYTF. Written as DNA, the CDR3 is TGTGCCAGCAGCGTAGGCCCCGGGGGCGCTAACTATGGCTACACCTTC. Based on the CDR3 plus reference TRBV9 and TRBJ1-2, the full variable domain is DSGVTQTPKHLITATGQRVTLRCSPRSGDLSVYWYQQSLDQGLQFLIQYYNGEERAKGNILERFSAQQFPDLHSELNLSSLELGDSALYFCASSVGPGGANYGYTFGSGTRLTVV.

This clonotype was detected many times. This chain links TRBV30 with TRBJ2-5; no definite D call. CDR1 and CDR2 (germline): GTSNPN, SVGIG (reference sequence). There are 13 residues in the CDR3. Trimming cost V 2 bases and J 3 bases, with 10 bases left between them. The CDR3 DNA follows: TGTGCCTGGAGTCGTCGCCTAAAAGAGACCCAGTACTTC. It codes for CAWSRRLKETQYF.

This clonotype was seen ten or more times. The genes are TRBV7-2 and TRBJ2-4, with 7 bases identical to TRBD2. Germline lookup yields CDR1 SGHTA and CDR2 FQGNSA. The CDR3 totals 13 residues. The junction had 4 bases not matched to a gene; V was cut back by 2 bases and J by 9 bases. The CDR3 loop is CASSLLSGGIQYF. DNA of the CDR3: TGTGCCAGCAGCTTACTTTCGGGGGGCATTCAGTACTTC.